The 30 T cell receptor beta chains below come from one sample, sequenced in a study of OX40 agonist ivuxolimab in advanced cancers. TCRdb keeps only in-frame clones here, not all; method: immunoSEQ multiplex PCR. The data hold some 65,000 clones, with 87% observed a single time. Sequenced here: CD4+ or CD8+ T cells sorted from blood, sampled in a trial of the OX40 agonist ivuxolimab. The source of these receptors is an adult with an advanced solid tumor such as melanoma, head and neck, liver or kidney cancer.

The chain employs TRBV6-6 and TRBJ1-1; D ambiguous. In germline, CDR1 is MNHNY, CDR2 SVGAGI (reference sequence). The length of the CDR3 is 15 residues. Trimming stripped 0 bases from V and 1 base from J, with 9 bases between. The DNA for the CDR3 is TGTGCCAGCAGTTACTCGACCGGGCCGAACACTGAAGCTTTCTTT. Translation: CASSYSTGPNTEAFF.

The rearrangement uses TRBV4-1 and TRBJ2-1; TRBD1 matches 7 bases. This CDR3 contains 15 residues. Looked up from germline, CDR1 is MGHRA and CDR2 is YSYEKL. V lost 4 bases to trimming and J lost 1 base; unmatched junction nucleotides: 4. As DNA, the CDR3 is TGCGCCAGCAGCCGCCAGGGGGTATCCTACAATGAGCAGTTCTTC. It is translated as CASSRQGVSYNEQFF.

The CDR3 sequence is CSATQGKEGYTF. CDR3 coding DNA: TGCAGCGCGACACAGGGGAAGGAGGGCTACACCTTC. The chain couples TRBV29-1 to TRBJ1-2; 7 bases are shared with TRBD1. Germline values: CDR1 SQVTM, CDR2 ANQGSEA. V was pared by 7 bases and J by 8 bases, with 10 bases of the junction left unmatched. The CDR3 totals 12 residues.

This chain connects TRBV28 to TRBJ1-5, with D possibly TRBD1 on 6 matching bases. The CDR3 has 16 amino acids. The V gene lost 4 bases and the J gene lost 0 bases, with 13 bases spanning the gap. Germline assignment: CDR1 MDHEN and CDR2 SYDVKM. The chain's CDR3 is CASSSSTGFSNQPQHF. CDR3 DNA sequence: TGTGCCAGCAGTTCCTCGACAGGATTTAGCAATCAGCCCCAGCATTTT.

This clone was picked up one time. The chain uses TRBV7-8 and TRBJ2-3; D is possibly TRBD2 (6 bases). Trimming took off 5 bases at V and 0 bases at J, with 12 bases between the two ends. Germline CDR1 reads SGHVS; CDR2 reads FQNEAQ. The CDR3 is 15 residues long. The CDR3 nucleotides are TGTGCCAGCAGCCTTCTAGGAGGGAGCACAGATACGCAGTATTTT. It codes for CASSLLGGSTDTQYF.

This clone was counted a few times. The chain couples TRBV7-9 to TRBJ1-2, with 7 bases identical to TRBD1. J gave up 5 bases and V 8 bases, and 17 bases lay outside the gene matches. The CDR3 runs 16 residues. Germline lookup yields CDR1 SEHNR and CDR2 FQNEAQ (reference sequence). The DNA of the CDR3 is TGTGCCAGCCACAATAAAAATGACAGGGATAGGTATGGCTACACCTTC. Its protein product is CASHNKNDRDRYGYTF.

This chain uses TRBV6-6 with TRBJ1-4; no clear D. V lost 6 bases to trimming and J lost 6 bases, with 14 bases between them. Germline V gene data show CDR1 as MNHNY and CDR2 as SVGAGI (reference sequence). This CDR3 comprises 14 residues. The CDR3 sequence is CASRSDPGDEKLFF. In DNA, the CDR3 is TGTGCCAGCAGATCCGACCCTGGGGATGAAAAACTGTTTTTT.

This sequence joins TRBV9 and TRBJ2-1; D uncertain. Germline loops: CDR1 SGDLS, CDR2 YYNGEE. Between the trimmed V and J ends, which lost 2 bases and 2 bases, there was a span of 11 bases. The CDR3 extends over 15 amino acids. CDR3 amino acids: CASSVLTAAYNEQFF. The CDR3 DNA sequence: TGTGCCAGCAGCGTCCTCACGGCCGCCTACAATGAGCAGTTCTTC.

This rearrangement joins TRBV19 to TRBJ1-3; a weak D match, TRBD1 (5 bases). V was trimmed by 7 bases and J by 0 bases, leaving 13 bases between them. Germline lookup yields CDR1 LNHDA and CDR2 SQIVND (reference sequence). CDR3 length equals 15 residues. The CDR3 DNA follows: TGTGCCAGTACCAGGGACCCAAGCTCTGGAAACACCATATATTTT. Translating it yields CASTRDPSSGNTIYF.

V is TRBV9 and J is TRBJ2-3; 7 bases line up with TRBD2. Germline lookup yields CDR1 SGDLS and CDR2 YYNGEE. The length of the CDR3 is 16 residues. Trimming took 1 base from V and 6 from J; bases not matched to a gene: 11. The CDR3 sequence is CASSVSGTTLADTQYF. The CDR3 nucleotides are TGTGCCAGCAGCGTATCCGGGACTACCCTCGCTGATACGCAGTATTTT. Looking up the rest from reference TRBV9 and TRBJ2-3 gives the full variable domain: DSGVTQTPKHLITATGQRVTLRCSPRSGDLSVYWYQQSLDQGLQFLIQYYNGEERAKGNILERFSAQQFPDLHSELNLSSLELGDSALYFCASSVSGTTLADTQYFGPGTRLTVL.

The CDR3 DNA follows: TGTGCCAGCAGATCAACGGGGGAAGGAAGGACTGAAGCTTTCTTT. It yields the protein CASRSTGEGRTEAFF. The V call is TRBV6-5, the J call TRBJ1-1; a weak D match, TRBD1 (5 bases). This CDR3 is 15 amino acids long. Germline V gene data show CDR1 as MNHEY and CDR2 as SVGAGI. Between the trimmed V and J ends, which lost 6 bases and 5 bases, there was a span of 19 bases.

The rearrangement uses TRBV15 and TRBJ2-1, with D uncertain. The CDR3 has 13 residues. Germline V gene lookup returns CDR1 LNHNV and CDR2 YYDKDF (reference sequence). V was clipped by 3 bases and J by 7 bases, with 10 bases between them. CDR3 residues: CATSSLTRNEQFF. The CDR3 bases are TGTGCCACCAGCAGTCTAACCCGGAATGAGCAGTTCTTC.

The CDR3: CASSHGDRVPNTEAFF. In nucleotides, the CDR3 is TGTGCCAGCAGCCATGGGGACAGGGTCCCGAACACTGAAGCTTTCTTT. The rearrangement uses TRBV11-3 and TRBJ1-1; 9 nucleotides match TRBD1. The ends lost 5 bases at V and 1 base at J; junction bases unmatched: 8. Germline V CDR1 and CDR2: SGHNT, YENEEA. This CDR3 spans 16 amino acids.

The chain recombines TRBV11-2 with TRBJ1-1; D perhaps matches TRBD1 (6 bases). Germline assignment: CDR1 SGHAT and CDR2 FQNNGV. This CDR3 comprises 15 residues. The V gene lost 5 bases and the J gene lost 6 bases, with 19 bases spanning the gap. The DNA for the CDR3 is TGTGCCAGCAGCGCTCGGACAGACGGGTATGCTGAAGCTTTCTTT. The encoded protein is CASSARTDGYAEAFF.

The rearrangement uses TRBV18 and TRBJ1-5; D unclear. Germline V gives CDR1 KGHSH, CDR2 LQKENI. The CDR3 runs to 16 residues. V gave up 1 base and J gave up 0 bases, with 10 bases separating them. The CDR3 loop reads CASSPRQLDSNQPQHF. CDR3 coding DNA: TGTGCCAGCTCACCACGACAACTGGATAGCAATCAGCCCCAGCATTTT. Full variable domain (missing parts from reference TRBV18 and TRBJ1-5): NAGVMQNPRHLVRRRGQEARLRCSPMKGHSHVYWYRQLPEEGLKFMVYLQKENIIDESGMPKERFSAEFPKEGPSILRIQQVVRGDSAAYFCASSPRQLDSNQPQHFGDGTRLSIL.

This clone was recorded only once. The CDR3 coding sequence is TGTGCCAGCAGCTTAAACGAATTCGGGGGTGAAAAACTGTTTTTT. Translated: CASSLNEFGGEKLFF. The J gene is TRBJ1-4, the V gene TRBV7-8; D is perhaps TRBD1 (5 bases). V was shortened by 2 bases and J by 7 bases, with 14 bases between the two germline ends. The germline V gene has CDR1 SGHVS and CDR2 FQNEAQ. CDR3 length: 15 amino acids.

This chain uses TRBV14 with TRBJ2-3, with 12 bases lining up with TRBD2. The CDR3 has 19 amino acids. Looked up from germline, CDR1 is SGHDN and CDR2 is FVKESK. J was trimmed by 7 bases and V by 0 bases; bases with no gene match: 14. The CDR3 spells CASSQDFGLAGKGMNTQYF. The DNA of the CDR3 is TGTGCCAGCAGCCAAGATTTCGGACTAGCGGGAAAGGGGATGAATACGCAGTATTTT.

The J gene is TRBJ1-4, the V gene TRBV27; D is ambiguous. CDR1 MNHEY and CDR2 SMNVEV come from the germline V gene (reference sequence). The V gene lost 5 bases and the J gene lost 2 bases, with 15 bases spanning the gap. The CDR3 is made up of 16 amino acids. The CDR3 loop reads CASSRGSRLTNEKLFF. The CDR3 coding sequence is TGTGCCAGCAGTCGCGGCAGCCGTCTTACTAATGAAAAACTGTTTTTT.

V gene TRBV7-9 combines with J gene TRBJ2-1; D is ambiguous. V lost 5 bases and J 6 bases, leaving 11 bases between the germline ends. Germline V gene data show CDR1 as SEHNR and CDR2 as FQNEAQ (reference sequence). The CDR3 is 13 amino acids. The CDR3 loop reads CASSPEVVNEQFF. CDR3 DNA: TGTGCCAGCAGCCCAGAAGTCGTCAATGAGCAGTTCTTC.

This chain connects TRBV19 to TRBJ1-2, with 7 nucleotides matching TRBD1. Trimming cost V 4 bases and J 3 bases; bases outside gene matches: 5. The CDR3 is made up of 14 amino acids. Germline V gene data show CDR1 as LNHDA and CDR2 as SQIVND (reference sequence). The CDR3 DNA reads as TGTGCCAGTAGTACGCCCGGGACAGACTATGGCTACACCTTC. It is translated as CASSTPGTDYGYTF.

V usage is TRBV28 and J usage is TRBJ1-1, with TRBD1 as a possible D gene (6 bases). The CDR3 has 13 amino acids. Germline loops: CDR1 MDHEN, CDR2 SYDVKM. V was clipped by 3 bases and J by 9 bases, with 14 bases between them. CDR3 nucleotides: TGTGCCAGCAGTTTGGGGGGGGCTATAAAAGCTTTCTTT. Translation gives CASSLGGAIKAFF.

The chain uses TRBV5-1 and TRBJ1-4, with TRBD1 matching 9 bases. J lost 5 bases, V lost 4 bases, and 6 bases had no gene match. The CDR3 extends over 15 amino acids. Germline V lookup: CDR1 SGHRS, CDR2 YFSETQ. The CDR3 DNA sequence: TGCGCCAGCAGCATCACCGGGACAGGGAATGAAAAACTGTTTTTT. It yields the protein CASSITGTGNEKLFF.

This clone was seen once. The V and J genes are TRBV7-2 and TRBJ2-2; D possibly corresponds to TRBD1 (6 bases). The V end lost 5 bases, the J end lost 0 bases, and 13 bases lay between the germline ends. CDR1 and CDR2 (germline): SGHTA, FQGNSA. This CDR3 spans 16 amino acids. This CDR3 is CASSHRSGANTGELFF. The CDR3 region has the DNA TGTGCCAGCAGCCACCGGTCAGGGGCGAACACCGGGGAGCTGTTTTTT.

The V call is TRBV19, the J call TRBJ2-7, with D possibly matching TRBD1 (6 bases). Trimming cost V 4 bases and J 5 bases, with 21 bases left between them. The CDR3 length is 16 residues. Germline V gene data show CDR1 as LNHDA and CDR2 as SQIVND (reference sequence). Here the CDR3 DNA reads TGTGCCAGTAGTACACGATCGCCCGCCACAGGGAACGAGCAGTACTTC. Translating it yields CASSTRSPATGNEQYF.

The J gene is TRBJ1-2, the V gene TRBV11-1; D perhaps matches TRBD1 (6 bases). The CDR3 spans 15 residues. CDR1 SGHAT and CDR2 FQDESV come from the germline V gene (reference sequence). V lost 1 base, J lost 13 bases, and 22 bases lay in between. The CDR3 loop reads CASSLERNRASGFTF. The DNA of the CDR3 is TGTGCCAGCAGCTTAGAGAGAAACAGGGCATCGGGGTTCACCTTC.

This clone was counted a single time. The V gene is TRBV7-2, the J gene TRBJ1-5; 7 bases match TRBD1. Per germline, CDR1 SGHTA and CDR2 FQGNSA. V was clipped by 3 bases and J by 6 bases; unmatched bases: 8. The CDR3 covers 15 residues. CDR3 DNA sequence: TGTGCCAGCAGCTTGTCCGGGACAGAGGGTCAGCCCCAGCATTTT. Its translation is CASSLSGTEGQPQHF.

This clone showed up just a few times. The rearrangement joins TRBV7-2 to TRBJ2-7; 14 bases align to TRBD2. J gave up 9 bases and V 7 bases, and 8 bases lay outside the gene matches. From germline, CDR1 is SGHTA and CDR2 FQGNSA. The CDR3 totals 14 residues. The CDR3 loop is CASNSGLAGVGQYF. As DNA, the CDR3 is TGTGCCAGCAACTCGGGACTAGCGGGAGTGGGGCAGTACTTC.

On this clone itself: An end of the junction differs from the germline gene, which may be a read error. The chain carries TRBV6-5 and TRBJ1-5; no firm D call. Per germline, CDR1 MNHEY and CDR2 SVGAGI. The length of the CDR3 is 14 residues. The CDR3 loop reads CAISDTEGNQPQHF. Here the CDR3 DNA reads TGTGCCATCAGTGATACCGAGGGTAATCAGCCCCAGCATTTT.

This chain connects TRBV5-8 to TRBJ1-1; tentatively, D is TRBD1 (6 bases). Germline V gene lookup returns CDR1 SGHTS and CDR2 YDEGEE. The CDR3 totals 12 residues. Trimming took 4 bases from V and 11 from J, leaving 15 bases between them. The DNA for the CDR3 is TGTGCCAGCAGCCCCAGGGGCCTTGGGGCTTTCTTT. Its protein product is CASSPRGLGAFF.

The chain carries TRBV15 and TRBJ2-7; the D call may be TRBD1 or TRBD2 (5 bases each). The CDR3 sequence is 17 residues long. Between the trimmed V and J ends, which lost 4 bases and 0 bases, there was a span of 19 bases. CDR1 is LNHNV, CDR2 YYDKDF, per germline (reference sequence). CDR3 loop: CATSKLRTGDVSYEQYF. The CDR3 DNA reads TGTGCCACCAGCAAGCTAAGGACTGGGGACGTCTCCTACGAGCAGTACTTC. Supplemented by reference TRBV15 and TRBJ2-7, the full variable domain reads DAMVIQNPRYQVTQFGKPVTLSCSQTLNHNVMYWYQQKSSQAPKLLFHYYDKDFNNEADTPDNFQSRRPNTSFCFLDIRSPGLGDTAMYLCATSKLRTGDVSYEQYFGPGTRLTVT.